The source of this TCR beta chain is a study of beta chain features in type 1 diabetes. This clone was picked up a small number of times. The antigen is undetermined. Expressed TCRB transcripts got sequenced, as all isolated RNA was reverse transcribed. This table comes from immunoSEQ multiplex PCR, and its TCRdb copy is limited to in-frame clones, with some not included. The table has 240,000 or so clones, 14% seen once. Findings and limits, study-wide: Healthy donors had naive, central memory and Treg TCRB repertoires that appeared less similar than those seen among patients. There was a moderate but significant shortening of TCRB CDR3s in all four CD4+ subsets of Type 1 diabetes patients.

CDR1 and CDR2 (germline): SEHNR, FQNEAQ (reference sequence). The CDR3 has 15 residues. The J segment lost 1 base and the V segment lost 5 bases, leaving 3 bases of the junction unmatched. This clonotype originated in a man aged 25 to 40 with type 1 diabetes. Sequencing used naive CD4+ T cells from blood. V usage is TRBV7-9 and J usage is TRBJ2-2; TRBD1 matches 8 bases. CDR3 residues: CASSLGQVNTGELFF. CDR3 coding DNA: TGTGCCAGCAGCCTGGGACAGGTGAACACCGGGGAGCTGTTTTTT.